This T cell receptor (beta chain) was identified in a study of T and B cells in COVID-19 patients. Study as a whole: Comorbidities linked to unfavorable COVID-19 outcome were present in about 90% of the 20 active-infection patients.

The CDR3 sequence is 15 residues long. V was pared by 6 bases and J by 3 bases, with 15 bases between. Germline V CDR1 and CDR2: MNHEY, SVGAGI. This clonotype was observed a few times. The antigen is not known. Notes on the study in general: Of 2,331 TCR clusters found only in the recovered cohort, a few dozen had low generation probability.

Each TRB amplification used roughly 240-550 ng of genomic DNA from blood. Multiplex PCR with BIOMED2 TRB-A/B primer pools amplified TRB rearrangements. TCRdb reanalysed the multiplex PCR reads using MiXCR and keeps one entry per CDR3 protein. The sample has about 12,000 distinct CDR3 sequences, roughly 30% seen once. The sequence was obtained from a human donor who had recovered from COVID-19. This rearrangement joins TRBV6-5 to TRBJ2-1; D remains ambiguous. Sequencing was performed on blood. CDR3 bases: TGTGCCAGCAGGTCTTACAGATACGTCTACAATGAGCAGTTCTTC. Encoded protein: CASRSYRYVYNEQFF.